The source of this T cell receptor beta chain is a study of T cell responses to AZD1222 COVID-19 vaccine. The wider study: Combined were second doses at about 4 or about 12 weeks. Whole-study findings and limits: At 160-218 and 743-854, vaccine-associated CD4 TCRs were dominant, and they spanned spike. There were mostly white British donors and more females than males, and clonal diversity was possibly underestimated.

V dropped 8 bases and J dropped 5 bases, with 16 bases sitting between them. Germline-derived CDR1 and CDR2 are MNHNY and SVGAGI (reference sequence). The CDR3 consists of 14 residues. A remark on this clone: The antigen remains undetermined.

TCRdb keeps only in-frame clones here, not all; method: immunoSEQ multiplex PCR. The table records 180,000 or so clones, about 90% of them present only once. This TCR was recovered from an adult in good health. V is TRBV6-6 and J is TRBJ1-5, with a tentative D call TRBD1 (5 bases). The specimen comprised peripheral blood, sampled on day 0 of AZD1222 vaccination. DNA of the CDR3: TGTGCCAGCGCTAATGGGGGGGAACATCAGCCCCAGCATTTT. Translating it yields CASANGGEHQPQHF.